A single sample gave rise to the 24 T cell receptor beta chains below, sequenced in a study of control samples from healthy donors and cancer patients. Generated by immunoSEQ multiplex PCR, the TCRdb table keeps only in-frame clones and is missing some. In the table there are a few hundred thousand clones, around 90% of which are singletons. Sequencing was carried out using PBMCs. These receptors were taken from a middle-aged man with head and neck cancer.

This clone has just one count. J is TRBJ1-3 and V is TRBV6-1; the match to TRBD1 covers 8 bases. V gave up 3 bases and J gave up 0 bases; unmatched junction bases: 1. The CDR3 contains 15 residues. In germline, CDR1 is MNHNS, CDR2 SASEGT. CDR3 in DNA: TGTGCCAGCAGTGATGGGACAGGCTCTGGAAACACCATATATTTT. It specifies CASSDGTGSGNTIYF.

Worth noting for this clone: This CDR3 is also generated by other DNA sequences in the sample. The genes are TRBV28 and TRBJ1-2, with a possible D match to TRBD1 (5 bases). V was cut by 2 bases and J by 2 bases, with 6 bases left in between. The CDR3 is 13 amino acids. Germline values: CDR1 MDHEN, CDR2 SYDVKM. The DNA of the CDR3 is TGTGCCAGCAGTTTAGACAGAAACTATGGCTACACCTTC. The encoded protein is CASSLDRNYGYTF.

The chain recombines TRBV12-3 or TRBV12-4 with TRBJ1-1, with TRBD1 as a possible D gene (6 bases). The CDR3 is 13 residues long. Trimming took off 3 bases at V and 7 bases at J, with 12 bases between the two ends. CDR3 region: CASSLDRSREAFF. The CDR3 DNA reads as TGTGCCAGCAGTTTGGACAGAAGCCGTGAAGCTTTCTTT.

The rearrangement uses TRBV6-2 or TRBV6-3 and TRBJ1-5; TRBD1 matches 7 bases. The CDR3 has 14 amino acids. Trimming removed 2 bases from V and 5 bases from J; junction bases left unmatched: 3. The germline V gene encodes CDR1 MNHEY and CDR2 SVGEGT. CDR3: CASSYRGRDQPQHF. The CDR3 DNA sequence: TGTGCCAGCAGTTACAGGGGGCGCGATCAGCCCCAGCATTTT.

The genes are TRBV18 and TRBJ2-7; D possibly uses TRBD1 or TRBD2 (5 bases each). V gave up 6 bases and J gave up 0 bases, with 12 bases separating them. CDR1 and CDR2 (germline): KGHSH, LQKENI. The CDR3 has 14 amino acids. CDR3 bases: TGTGCCAGCTCGTCCACCGGGACCTCCTACGAGCAGTACTTC. Translating it yields CASSSTGTSYEQYF.

The rearrangement joins TRBV5-1 to TRBJ2-5, with 11 bases aligning to TRBD2. CDR1 SGHRS and CDR2 YFSETQ come from the germline V gene. Trimming at V came to 4 bases and at J to 2 bases, leaving 4 bases not matched to a gene. This CDR3 is built from 15 residues. The CDR3 bases are TGCGCCAGCAGCCTACGACTAGCGGGGCAAGAGACCCAGTACTTC. It specifies CASSLRLAGQETQYF.

The chain uses TRBV24-1 and TRBJ1-5; the D is unclear. This CDR3 is 12 amino acids long. Trimming removed 6 bases from V and 4 bases from J, with 6 bases in between. Germline CDR1 KGHDR, CDR2 SFDVKD. CDR3 sequence: CATSKGNQPQHF. CDR3 coding DNA: TGTGCCACCAGTAAGGGAAATCAGCCCCAGCATTTT.

V gene TRBV19 combines with J gene TRBJ1-1, with D tentatively TRBD1 (6 bases). Trimming shortened V by 6 bases and J by 4 bases, and 9 bases separated the two germline ends. The CDR3 is 12 amino acids. CDR1 is LNHDA, CDR2 SQIVND, per germline (reference sequence). The CDR3 DNA follows: TGTGCCAGTAGCTACAGGGCCACTGAAGCTTTCTTT. Translation gives CASSYRATEAFF.

This chain uses TRBV7-9 with TRBJ2-5; TRBD1 might be the D (5 bases). This CDR3 spans 14 amino acids. Trimming removed 5 bases at V and 0 bases at J, with 10 bases between. CDR1 is SEHNR and CDR2 is FQNEAQ in the germline V gene (reference sequence). CDR3 protein: CASSRNRYQETQYF. The CDR3 DNA is TGTGCCAGCAGCCGTAACAGGTACCAAGAGACCCAGTACTTC.

J is TRBJ2-1 and V is TRBV28, with 13 bases lining up with TRBD2. CDR1 is MDHEN, CDR2 SYDVKM, per germline. The CDR3 runs 15 residues. J gave up 9 bases and V 4 bases, and 6 bases lay outside the gene matches. In DNA form, the CDR3 reads TGTGCCAGCAGTTCCCGGACTAGCGGGAGAGGTGAGCAGTTCTTC. Its translation: CASSSRTSGRGEQFF.

The chain recombines TRBV30 with TRBJ2-7, with D tentatively TRBD1 (6 bases). The CDR3 extends over 14 amino acids. Germline CDR1 reads GTSNPN; CDR2 reads SVGIG (reference sequence). The ends were cut back, 0 bases at V and 2 bases at J, with 11 bases in the middle. The chain's CDR3 is CAWSVRAGAYEQYF. CDR3 bases: TGTGCCTGGAGTGTACGGGCAGGGGCCTACGAGCAGTACTTC.

As DNA, the CDR3 is TGTGCCAGCAGTTCCCCCCGTCGGGTTGGGGCCGATGTGGCCCAGCATTTT. It encodes CASSSPRRVGADVAQHF. J is TRBJ1-5 and V is TRBV28; D is possibly TRBD1 (5 bases). The CDR3 is made up of 17 amino acids. V lost 4 bases and J lost 11, with 27 bases in between. In germline, CDR1 is MDHEN, CDR2 SYDVKM.

The V gene is TRBV4-3, the J gene TRBJ1-1; D call uncertain. From germline, CDR1 is LGHNA and CDR2 YSLEER. V was shortened by 0 bases and J by 2 bases, with 7 bases between the two germline ends. The CDR3 consists of 14 residues. CDR3 DNA sequence: TGCGCCAGCAGCCAAGACACCGTAAACACTGAAGCTTTCTTT. This codes for CASSQDTVNTEAFF.

Here the CDR3 DNA reads TGCGCCAGCAGTAAGGACAGGGGACGGGGTTCCTACAATGAGCAGTTCTTC. The encoded protein is CASSKDRGRGSYNEQFF. This chain connects TRBV10-1 to TRBJ2-1; 9 bases agree with TRBD1. V shed 5 bases and J 1 base; nucleotides not matched to a gene: 9. Germline CDR1 reads WNHNN; CDR2 reads SYGVQD (reference sequence). The CDR3 totals 17 residues.

CDR3 protein: CASSTQAWRTPLHF. CDR3 nucleotide sequence: TGTGCCAGCAGTACCCAGGCGTGGAGGACACCCCTCCACTTT. The chain combines TRBV6-5 with TRBJ1-6; D is unclear. V lost 5 bases and J lost 11, with 16 bases in between. The CDR3 length is 14 residues. Per germline, CDR1 MNHEY and CDR2 SVGAGI.

The CDR3, as DNA: TGTGCCAGTAGTATGTGGGGAGAACGTCAGCCCCAGCATTTT. Translation: CASSMWGERQPQHF. The chain employs TRBV19 and TRBJ1-5, with D unclear. Trimming cost V 3 bases and J 6 bases, with 12 bases left between them. CDR1 LNHDA and CDR2 SQIVND come from the germline V gene (reference sequence). The CDR3 is 14 amino acids. The full variable domain, rest sourced from reference TRBV19 and TRBJ1-5, is DGGITQSPKYLFRKEGQNVTLSCEQNLNHDAMYWYRQDPGQGLRLIYYSQIVNDFQKGDIAEGYSVSREKKESFPLTVTSAQKNPTAFYLCASSMWGERQPQHFGDGTRLSIL.

The chain's CDR3 is CASSSGPNGPLLIGGEQYF. DNA of the CDR3: TGTGCCAGCAGCTCAGGTCCTAATGGGCCGCTTCTTATCGGGGGGGAGCAGTACTTC. This chain links TRBV11-2 with TRBJ2-7, with 7 bases aligning to TRBD2. The CDR3 covers 19 residues. Trimming removed 4 bases from V and 7 bases from J; junction bases left unmatched: 25. Germline V lookup: CDR1 SGHAT, CDR2 FQNNGV.

The J gene is TRBJ1-2, the V gene TRBV6-1; the D is unclear. V was cut by 2 bases and J by 0 bases, with 7 bases left in between. Germline V gives CDR1 MNHNS, CDR2 SASEGT. CDR3 length: 14 residues. In DNA, the CDR3 is TGTGCCAGCAGTGAATCGATTGCTAACTATGGCTACACCTTC. Residues: CASSESIANYGYTF.

V is TRBV6-5 and J is TRBJ1-2; perhaps TRBD1 as D (5 bases). CDR1 and CDR2 from the germline V gene are MNHEY and SVGAGI. The CDR3 sequence is 13 residues long. The V end lost 11 bases, the J end lost 1 base, and 14 bases lay between the germline ends. The CDR3 nucleotides are TGTGCCTGCCAGAGGGGCGATAACTATGGCTACACCTTC. Its translation is CACQRGDNYGYTF.

The chain links TRBV28 to TRBJ1-2; tentatively, D is TRBD1 (5 bases). Between the trimmed V and J ends, which lost 2 bases and 3 bases, there was a span of 7 bases. The CDR3 totals 13 residues. From germline, CDR1 is MDHEN and CDR2 SYDVKM. The CDR3 reads CASSLRGYYGYTF. The CDR3 coding sequence is TGTGCCAGCAGTTTAAGGGGATACTATGGCTACACCTTC.

This chain connects TRBV7-2 to TRBJ1-1; 8 bases fit TRBD1. Germline CDR1 reads SGHTA; CDR2 reads FQGNSA. Losses at the gene ends were 1 base for V and 10 bases for J; bases not matched to a gene: 8. This CDR3 has 14 residues. The CDR3 reads CASSLDPGGGGAFF. The DNA for the CDR3 is TGTGCCAGCAGCTTAGATCCAGGGGGCGGGGGAGCTTTCTTT. The full variable domain, in which reference TRBV7-2 and TRBJ1-1 provide the parts outside the CDR3, is GAGVSQSPSNKVTEKGKDVELRCDPISGHTALYWYRQSLGQGLEFLIYFQGNSAPDKSGLPSDRFSAERTGGSVSTLTIQRTQQEDSAVYLCASSLDPGGGGAFFGQGTRLTVV.

DNA of the CDR3: TGTGCCACCAGTGATTCCTCGGGGGGAACAGGGGCACCCCTACTAAAGACCCAGTACTTC. Translated: CATSDSSGGTGAPLLKTQYF. The gene calls are TRBV24-1 and TRBJ2-5; D possibly matches TRBD1 or TRBD2 (7 bases each). The CDR3 is made up of 20 amino acids. Trimming cost V 2 bases and J 6 bases, with 30 bases left between them. Germline V gives CDR1 KGHDR, CDR2 SFDVKD.

The V call is TRBV18, the J call TRBJ1-5; perhaps TRBD1 as D (5 bases). Germline V gene sequence: CDR1 KGHSH, CDR2 LQKENI. The length of the CDR3 is 14 residues. Trimming removed 2 bases from V and 3 bases from J, with 8 bases in between. The CDR3 region has the DNA TGTGCCAGCTCACCAGCAGGGAACAATCAGCCCCAGCATTTT. Translating it yields CASSPAGNNQPQHF.

The chain couples TRBV5-6 to TRBJ1-1; D perhaps matches TRBD1 (5 bases). In germline, CDR1 is SGHDT, CDR2 YYEEEE. V gave up 6 bases and J gave up 1 base, with 10 bases separating them. This CDR3 spans 13 amino acids. CDR3 nucleotides: TGTGCCAGCAACCGGGGACCGAACACTGAAGCTTTCTTT. Translating gives CASNRGPNTEAFF.